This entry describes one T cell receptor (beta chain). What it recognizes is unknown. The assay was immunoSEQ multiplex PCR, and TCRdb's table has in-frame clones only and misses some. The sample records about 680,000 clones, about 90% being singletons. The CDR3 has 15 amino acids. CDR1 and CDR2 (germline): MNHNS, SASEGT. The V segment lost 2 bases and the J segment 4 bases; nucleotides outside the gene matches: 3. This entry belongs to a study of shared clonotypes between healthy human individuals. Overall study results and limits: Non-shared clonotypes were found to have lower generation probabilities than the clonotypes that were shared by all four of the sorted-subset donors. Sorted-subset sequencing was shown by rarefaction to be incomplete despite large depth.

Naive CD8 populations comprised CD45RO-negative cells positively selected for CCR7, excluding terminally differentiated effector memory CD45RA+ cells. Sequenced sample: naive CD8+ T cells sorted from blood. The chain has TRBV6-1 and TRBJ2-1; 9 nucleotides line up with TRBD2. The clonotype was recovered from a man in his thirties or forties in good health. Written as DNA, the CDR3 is TGTGCCAGCAGTGAACTAGCGGGAAAGTACAATGAGCAGTTCTTC. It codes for CASSELAGKYNEQFF.